This T cell receptor (beta chain) was observed in a study of identical twins. Study results and caveats: The models gave estimates that fell short of the out-of-frame TCR alpha sharing seen in monozygotic twins. For out-of-frame beta sequences, excess twin sharing was weaker.

This clonotype came up a few times. The target antigen is unknown. This CDR3 has 14 residues. V was pared by 3 bases and J by 5 bases, with 6 bases of the junction left unmatched. One entry per CDR3 protein, called by TCRdb with MiXCR from the 5' RACE reads. The data hold hundreds of thousands of distinct CDR3 sequences, with 9% to 15% observed a single time. The data also belong to a second study, concerning yellow fever vaccine responses in identical twins.

The clonotype was recovered from a woman aged 18-29 years in good health. The gene calls are TRBV12-3 or TRBV12-4 and TRBJ2-5; 7 bases are shared with TRBD2. What was sequenced was PBMCs. In DNA, the CDR3 is TGTGCCAGCAGTTTGCGACTAGCTTATGAGACCCAGTACTTC. Translating it yields CASSLRLAYETQYF.